The subject of this entry is one T cell receptor (beta chain). iRepertoire HTBI primers and Arm-PCR of CDR3 regions built TCR beta libraries. TCRdb independently ran MiXCR on the multiplex PCR reads; one entry per CDR3 protein. Seen here are some 370,000 distinct CDR3 sequences, roughly 24% observed once, and the top ten hold around 30%. Indicated time point: persistent/refractory GD, antithyroid drugs over 5 years with positive TRAb. There was RNA extracted from PBMCs, and the TCR library was made from it. This CDR3 contains 13 residues. With 10 bases removed from V and 4 bases from J, the gap between germline ends came to 14 bases. CDR1 is LNHDA, CDR2 SQIVND, per germline (reference sequence). This specimen comes from a study of regulatory T cells in long-lasting Graves disease. Study overall: Over-5-year antithyroid drug use with positive TSH receptor antibodies defined persistent Graves' disease in the study.

The sequencing here drew on peripheral blood mononuclear cells (PBMCs), taken when the disease was refractory, from a patient treated with antithyroid drugs. This sequence originates from a woman between 40 and 50 years old with Graves disease. The gene calls are TRBV19 and TRBJ1-5; a weak D match, TRBD1 (5 bases). CDR3 nucleotide sequence: TGTGCCACCGCTCGGGGCCCAAATCAGCCCCAGCATTTT. Translation gives CATARGPNQPQHF.